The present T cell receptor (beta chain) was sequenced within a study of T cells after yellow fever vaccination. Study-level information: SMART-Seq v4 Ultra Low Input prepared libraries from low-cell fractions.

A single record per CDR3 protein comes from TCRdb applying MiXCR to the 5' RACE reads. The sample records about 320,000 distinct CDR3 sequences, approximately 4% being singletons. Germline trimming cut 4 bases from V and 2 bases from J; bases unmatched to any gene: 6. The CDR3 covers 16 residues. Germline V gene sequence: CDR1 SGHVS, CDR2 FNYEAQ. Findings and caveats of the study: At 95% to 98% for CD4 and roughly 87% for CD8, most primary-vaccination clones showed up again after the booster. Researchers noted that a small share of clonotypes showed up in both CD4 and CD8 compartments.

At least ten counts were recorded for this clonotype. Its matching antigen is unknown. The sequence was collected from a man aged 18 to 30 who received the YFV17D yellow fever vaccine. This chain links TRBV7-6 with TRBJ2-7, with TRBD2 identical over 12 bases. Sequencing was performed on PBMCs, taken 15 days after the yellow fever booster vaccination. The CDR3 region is CASSSRLAGEPYEQYF. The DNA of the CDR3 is TGTGCCAGCAGCTCCCGACTAGCGGGGGAGCCCTACGAGCAGTACTTC. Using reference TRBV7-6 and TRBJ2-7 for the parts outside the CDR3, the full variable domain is GAGVSQSPRYKVTKRGQDVALRCDPISGHVSLYWYRQALGQGPEFLTYFNYEAQQDKSGLPNDRFSAERPEGSISTLTIQRTEQRDSAMYRCASSSRLAGEPYEQYFGPGTRLTVT.